One and the same sample provided the 4 T cell receptor beta chains below, sequenced in a study of immune characteristics of hereditary and idiopathic chronic pancreatitis. The library was prepared using the immunoSEQ multiplex PCR assay. The source is immuneACCESS, and TCRdb retained only in-frame sequences with V and J called. Part of the clones is not carried over; for the studies checked, unresolved V genes explain less than half of this, and the remainder is unexplained. Across this sample there are almost 9,500 clones, with roughly 77% seen only once. The ten largest account for about 14% of the sample. Chronic pancreatitis pancreas tissue came from patients undergoing total pancreatectomy with islet autotransplantation (TPIAT). Sequencing was done on a sample of pancreas tissue with idiopathic chronic pancreatitis. Reading the label with the study, this specimen's cell subset or site is: chronic pancreatitis without an identified cause. Receptor source: a human donor with chronic pancreatitis.

CDR3 nucleotide sequence: TGTGCCAGCACCATACGCCCGCTGGGGACGGTCTACGAGCAGTACGTC. Protein: CASTIRPLGTVYEQYV. The chain combines TRBV12-1 with TRBJ2-7. TRBV12-1 is annotated as a pseudogene. The CDR3 spans 16 residues.

This clone has more than one count but fewer than ten. The chain recombines TRBV6-2 or TRBV6-3 with TRBJ2-6, with D hard to call. CDR1 is MNHEY and CDR2 is SVGEGT in the germline V gene. The CDR3 sequence is 12 residues long. V dropped 6 bases and J dropped 8 bases, with 8 bases sitting between them. DNA for the CDR3: TGTGCCAGCAGCCCCCGGTCCAACGTCCTGACTTTC. Translation: CASSPRSNVLTF.

This chain connects TRBV2 to TRBJ2-5; 11 nucleotides line up with TRBD1. The CDR3 loop spans 15 amino acids. J lost 5 bases, V lost 6 bases, and 8 bases had no gene match. Germline V gene data show CDR1 as SNHLY and CDR2 as FYNNEI. The CDR3 region has the DNA TGTGCCAGCAGGGAGGGACAGGGGGTTTCCGAGACCCAGTACTTC. Its protein is CASREGQGVSETQYF.

This clone was detected once. The V call is TRBV19, the J call TRBJ1-2, with D possibly matching TRBD1 (6 bases). The V end lost 5 bases, the J end lost 4 bases, and 17 bases lay between the germline ends. Germline values: CDR1 LNHDA, CDR2 SQIVND (reference sequence). The length of the CDR3 is 15 residues. CDR3 nucleotides: TGTGCCAGTAGTCCCCGGACAGAACGGGTCTATGGCTACACCTTC. Its translation is CASSPRTERVYGYTF.